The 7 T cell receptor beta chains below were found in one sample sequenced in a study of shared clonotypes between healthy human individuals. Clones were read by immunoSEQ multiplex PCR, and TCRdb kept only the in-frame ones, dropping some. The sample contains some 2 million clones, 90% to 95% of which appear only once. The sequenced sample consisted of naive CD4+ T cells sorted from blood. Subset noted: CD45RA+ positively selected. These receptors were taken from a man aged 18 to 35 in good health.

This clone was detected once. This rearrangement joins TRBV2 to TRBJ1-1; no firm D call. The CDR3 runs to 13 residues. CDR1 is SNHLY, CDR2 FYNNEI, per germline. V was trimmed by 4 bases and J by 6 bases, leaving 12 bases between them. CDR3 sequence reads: CASSGRIRAEAFF. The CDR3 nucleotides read TGTGCCAGCAGTGGCAGGATAAGGGCTGAAGCTTTCTTT.

In nucleotides, the CDR3 is TGCGCCAGCAGCCAAGTTTTGGCAGGGATCAATGAGCAGTTCTTC. Its translation: CASSQVLAGINEQFF. The rearrangement uses TRBV4-1 and TRBJ2-1; D possibly corresponds to TRBD1 (5 bases). V gave up 1 base and J gave up 6 bases, with 13 bases separating them. The germline CDR1 and CDR2 sequences are MGHRA and YSYEKL. The CDR3 extends over 15 amino acids.

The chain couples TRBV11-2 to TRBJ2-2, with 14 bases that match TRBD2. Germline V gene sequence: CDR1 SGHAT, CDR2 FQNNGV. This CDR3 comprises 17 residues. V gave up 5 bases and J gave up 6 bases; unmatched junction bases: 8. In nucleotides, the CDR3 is TGTGCCAGCAGCGCCGGGACTAGCGGGAGTTTAGCCGGGGAGCTGTTTTTT. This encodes CASSAGTSGSLAGELFF. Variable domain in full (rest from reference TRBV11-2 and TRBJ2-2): EAGVAQSPRYKIIEKRQSVAFWCNPISGHATLYWYQQILGQGPKLLIQFQNNGVVDDSQLPKDRFSAERLKGVDSTLKIQPAKLEDSAVYLCASSAGTSGSLAGELFFGEGSRLTVL.

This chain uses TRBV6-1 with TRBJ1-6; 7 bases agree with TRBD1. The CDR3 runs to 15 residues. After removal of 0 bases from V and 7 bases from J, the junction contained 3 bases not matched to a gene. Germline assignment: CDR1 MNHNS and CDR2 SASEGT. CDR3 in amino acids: CASSEATGENSPLHF. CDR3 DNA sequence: TGTGCCAGCAGTGAAGCCACAGGGGAAAATTCACCCCTCCACTTT.

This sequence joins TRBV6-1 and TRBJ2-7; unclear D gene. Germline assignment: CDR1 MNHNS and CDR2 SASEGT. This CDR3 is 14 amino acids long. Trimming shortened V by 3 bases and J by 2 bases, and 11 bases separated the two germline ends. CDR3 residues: CASSERPWAYEQYF. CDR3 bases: TGTGCCAGCAGTGAGAGACCGTGGGCCTACGAGCAGTACTTC.

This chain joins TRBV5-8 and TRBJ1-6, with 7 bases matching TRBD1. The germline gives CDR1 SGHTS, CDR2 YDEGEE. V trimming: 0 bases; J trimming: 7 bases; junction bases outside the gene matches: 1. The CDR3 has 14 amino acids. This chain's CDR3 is CASSLARGNSPLHF. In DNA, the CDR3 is TGTGCCAGCAGCTTGGCCAGGGGGAATTCACCCCTCCACTTT.

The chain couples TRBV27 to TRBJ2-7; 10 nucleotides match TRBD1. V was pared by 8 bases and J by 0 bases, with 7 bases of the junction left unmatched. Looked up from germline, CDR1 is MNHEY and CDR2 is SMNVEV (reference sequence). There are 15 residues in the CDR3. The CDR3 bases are TGTGCCAGCCGACAGGGGGCCAGGAGCTCCTACGAGCAGTACTTC. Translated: CASRQGARSSYEQYF.